This T cell receptor beta chain emerged from a study of technical replicates of blood from a handful of donors (dated by TCRdb to about 2017). The receptor library was made with the immunoSEQ multiplex PCR assay. Here the immuneACCESS table is served through TCRdb, limited to in-frame sequences with V and J called. Missing clones are a known gap in these copies; in checked studies unresolved V genes cover under half, and the rest lacks a known reason. The sample table records about 15,000 clones; over 65% of these occur just once. Over 9.5% of the sample rests with the top ten. Turning to this clone: This receptor's antigen is unknown. Base qualities were left out, and no much larger clone turns up one base away.

The CDR3 goes from the cysteine to the phenylalanine over 12 residues. The retained sequence is limited to the CDR3, 36 bases, with the frame set at the first base. Sequences MDHEN (CDR1) and SYDVKM (CDR2) are obtained from the germline V gene. Specimen: PBMCs. The rearrangement combines TRBV28 with TRBJ2-5, with TRBD2 perhaps the D gene, on 5 matching bases. The J call may be mistaken, given a closer DNA end match to TRBJ2-7. The clonotype comes from a human donor in good health. Some clones in this sample may be carry-over from other donors' samples. Read as DNA, the sequence is TGTGCCAGCAGACCCCACAGCGGCGAGCAGTACTTC. Its amino acids are CASRPHSGEQYF.